The 29 T cell receptor beta chains in this list originate from one sample, sequenced in a study of cytomegalovirus exposure and HLA in healthy donors. PCR employed 60 Vbeta and 13 Jbeta primers. Some clones are missing from TCRdb's copy, which holds only in-frame ones; the method was immunoSEQ multiplex PCR. Seen here are about 160,000 clones, approximately 71% observed once, and the top ten hold around 4.7%. The source material was PBMCs. Receptors were obtained from a male donor in good health and CMV-seronegative.

The gene calls are TRBV5-1 and TRBJ1-1; no clear D gene. This CDR3 spans 12 amino acids. Germline CDR1 reads SGHRS; CDR2 reads YFSETQ. The V end lost 2 bases, the J end lost 8 bases, and 10 bases lay between the germline ends. Here the CDR3 DNA reads TGCGCCAGCAGCTTTGGAGAAGGAGAAGCTTTCTTT. Encoded protein: CASSFGEGEAFF.

The chain has TRBV5-1 and TRBJ2-3; 8 bases fit TRBD1. The CDR3 has 13 residues. In germline, CDR1 is SGHRS, CDR2 YFSETQ. The junction had 1 base not matched to a gene; V was cut back by 3 bases and J by 4 bases. CDR3 residues: CASSSRGPDTQYF. As DNA, the CDR3 is TGCGCCAGCAGCTCCAGGGGGCCAGATACGCAGTATTTT.

This rearrangement joins TRBV7-3 to TRBJ2-2; no firm D call. CDR1 SGHTA and CDR2 FQGTGA come from the germline V gene. CDR3 size: 15 residues. V was clipped by 1 base and J by 1 base, with 7 bases between them. Here the CDR3 reads CASSLSGGNTGELFF. The CDR3 nucleotides read TGTGCCAGCAGCTTAAGTGGCGGGAACACCGGGGAGCTGTTTTTT.

The V and J genes are TRBV19 and TRBJ2-1; 7 bases are shared with TRBD2. The CDR3 is made up of 14 amino acids. V lost 10 bases, J lost 5 bases, and 11 bases stayed unmatched. Germline-derived CDR1 and CDR2 are LNHDA and SQIVND (reference sequence). CDR3 coding DNA: TGTGCCACCCGGGACCACGGGGGGAACAATGAGCAGTTCTTC. This gives the protein CATRDHGGNNEQFF.

The chain recombines TRBV7-3 with TRBJ1-6, with a weak D call TRBD1 (6 bases). CDR1 is SGHTA and CDR2 is FQGTGA in the germline V gene. V lost 2 bases to trimming and J lost 10 bases, with 15 bases between them. CDR3 length: 15 amino acids. CDR3 residues: CASSLGQGSSSPLHF. The DNA of the CDR3 is TGTGCCAGCAGCTTAGGGCAGGGGTCTTCCTCACCCCTCCACTTT.

This clone was observed a few times. V gene TRBV18 combines with J gene TRBJ2-5, with 8 bases that match TRBD2. Looked up from germline, CDR1 is KGHSH and CDR2 is LQKENI. This CDR3 is 17 amino acids long. After removal of 1 base from V and 0 bases from J, the junction contained 7 bases not matched to a gene. The CDR3 sequence: CASSPQVGGRYQETQYF. CDR3 sequence (DNA): TGTGCCAGCTCACCACAGGTTGGCGGGAGGTACCAAGAGACCCAGTACTTC.

Here the CDR3 DNA reads TGTGCCTGGAGTATCCCCGGGACAGGGTACACAGATACGCAGTATTTT. Protein product: CAWSIPGTGYTDTQYF. The chain couples TRBV30 to TRBJ2-3; 9 nucleotides agree with TRBD1. With 2 bases clipped from V and 2 bases from J, the junction kept 8 bases outside the gene matches. This CDR3 region has 16 residues. Germline V gives CDR1 GTSNPN, CDR2 SVGIG (reference sequence).

The rearrangement joins TRBV9 to TRBJ2-7; TRBD1 aligns across 10 bases. The V gene's germline CDR1 is SGDLS and CDR2 YYNGEE. This CDR3 spans 14 amino acids. After removal of 1 base from V and 5 bases from J, the junction contained 3 bases not matched to a gene. The chain's CDR3 is CASSVLGQGNEQYF. The CDR3 DNA is TGTGCCAGCAGCGTACTGGGACAGGGGAACGAGCAGTACTTC.

CDR3: CASSFERGRNNEQFF. The CDR3 DNA is TGTGCCAGCAGCTTCGAGCGGGGGAGGAACAATGAGCAGTTCTTC. The rearrangement uses TRBV13 and TRBJ2-1, with 8 bases identical to TRBD2. Germline CDR1 reads PRHDT; CDR2 reads FYEKMQ (reference sequence). CDR3 size: 15 residues. Trimming cost V 3 bases and J 5 bases; bases outside gene matches: 6. Full variable domain (missing parts from reference TRBV13 and TRBJ2-1): AAGVIQSPRHLIKEKRETATLKCYPIPRHDTVYWYQQGPGQDPQFLISFYEKMQSDKGSIPDRFSAQQFSDYHSELNMSSLELGDSALYFCASSFERGRNNEQFFGPGTRLTVL.

The chain recombines TRBV7-6 with TRBJ1-2; D uncertain. The CDR3 extends over 13 amino acids. With 2 bases removed from V and 7 bases from J, the gap between germline ends came to 11 bases. Germline V gives CDR1 SGHVS, CDR2 FNYEAQ. Written as DNA, the CDR3 is TGTGCCAGCAGCTTAACCGGGAAGGGTGGCTACACCTTC. Amino acid sequence: CASSLTGKGGYTF.

This clone was detected only once. The gene calls are TRBV7-6 and TRBJ2-7; TRBD1 matches 8 bases. Trimming at V came to 5 bases and at J to 6 bases, leaving 3 bases not matched to a gene. Germline lookup yields CDR1 SGHVS and CDR2 FNYEAQ. This CDR3 is 12 amino acids long. CDR3 loop: CASSEQGAEQYF. Written as DNA, the CDR3 is TGTGCCAGCAGCGAGCAGGGGGCCGAGCAGTACTTC.

This clone showed up just a few times. In DNA, the CDR3 is TGTGCCACCAGCCGTCCCGAACAGGGGTCGGGATACACCGGGGAGCTGTTTTTT. Amino acid sequence: CATSRPEQGSGYTGELFF. The chain combines TRBV15 with TRBJ2-2, with TRBD1 identical over 7 bases. The CDR3 totals 18 residues. The junction had 15 bases not matched to a gene; V was cut back by 5 bases and J by 3 bases. The V gene's germline CDR1 is LNHNV and CDR2 YYDKDF (reference sequence).

The chain has TRBV20-1 and TRBJ2-7, with TRBD2 as a possible D gene (6 bases). The germline gives CDR1 DFQATT, CDR2 SNEGSKA (reference sequence). The CDR3 spans 11 residues. V dropped 6 bases and J dropped 3 bases, with 9 bases sitting between them. The CDR3 DNA follows: TGCAGTGCCCGACTAGACTACGAGCAGTACTTC. Its protein product is CSARLDYEQYF.

This chain uses TRBV6-6 with TRBJ1-2, with D unclear. Deletions cut 4 bases from V and 5 bases from J, with 8 bases between. The CDR3 runs to 12 residues. Germline CDR1 is MNHNY and CDR2 is SVGAGI (reference sequence). The CDR3 DNA is TGTGCCAGCAGTTTGGCCCAATATGGCTACACCTTC. It encodes CASSLAQYGYTF.

The chain is built from TRBV29-1 and TRBJ2-5; D unclear. The last part of the DNA fits TRBJ2-7 better; the J call may be wrong. Germline CDR1 SQVTM, CDR2 ANQGSEA. This CDR3 has 12 amino acids. The CDR3: CSATTVSYEQYF. The DNA for the CDR3 is TGCAGCGCCACGACTGTCTCCTACGAGCAGTACTTC.

Worth noting for this clone: Compared with germline, one end of the junction differs, possibly owing to a read error. J is TRBJ1-2 and V is TRBV7-9; D might be TRBD1 (5 bases). CDR1 and CDR2 (germline): SEHNR, FQNEAQ (reference sequence). This CDR3 comprises 11 residues. CDR3 sequence reads: CASNAGVGYPF. The CDR3 DNA is TGTGCCAGCAACGCGGGGGTTGGCTACCCCTTC.

V and J are TRBV6-5 and TRBJ1-1, with TRBD1 matching 7 bases. With V trimmed by 2 bases and J by 6 bases, 6 bases remained unmatched. CDR1 is MNHEY and CDR2 is SVGAGI in the germline V gene. The CDR3 length is 14 residues. CDR3 DNA: TGTGCCAGCAGTTACCAGGGGGTAGGTGCTGAAGCTTTCTTT. Residues: CASSYQGVGAEAFF.

This clone was found once. In DNA form, the CDR3 reads TGTGCCAGCAGTTCGACAGGGGGCGGGAGAGAGACCCAGTACTTC. Its translation: CASSSTGGGRETQYF. The rearrangement joins TRBV6-5 to TRBJ2-5, with 10 bases lining up with TRBD1. Losses at the gene ends were 4 bases for V and 4 bases for J; bases not matched to a gene: 6. The CDR3 runs to 15 residues. Germline V gene lookup returns CDR1 MNHEY and CDR2 SVGAGI.

On this clone: The germline gene is not matched at one end of the junction; a read error may be the cause. The chain couples TRBV18 to TRBJ1-2; 8 bases line up with TRBD1. Looked up from germline, CDR1 is KGHSH and CDR2 is LQKENI. The CDR3 spans 13 residues. The CDR3 sequence is CASRAMTGDGYTF. The CDR3 nucleotides read TGTGCCAGCCGAGCGATGACAGGGGATGGTTACACCTTC.

The gene calls are TRBV13 and TRBJ1-1; no definite D call. The CDR3 is 15 residues long. V was trimmed by 5 bases and J by 0 bases, leaving 13 bases between them. Germline CDR1 is PRHDT and CDR2 is FYEKMQ (reference sequence). The CDR3 DNA is TGTGCCAGCAGCCCTCGGTCGGGAGTGAACACTGAAGCTTTCTTT. As protein: CASSPRSGVNTEAFF. The whole variable domain, filled in from reference TRBV13 and TRBJ1-1, reads AAGVIQSPRHLIKEKRETATLKCYPIPRHDTVYWYQQGPGQDPQFLISFYEKMQSDKGSIPDRFSAQQFSDYHSELNMSSLELGDSALYFCASSPRSGVNTEAFFGQGTRLTVV.

The CDR3 spells CASSPHRDREQFF. CDR3 DNA sequence: TGTGCCAGCAGCCCTCATCGGGATAGGGAGCAGTTCTTC. This chain links TRBV7-3 with TRBJ2-1, with D possibly being TRBD2 (5 bases). Germline V gives CDR1 SGHTA, CDR2 FQGTGA. The ends were cut back, 5 bases at V and 10 bases at J, with 15 bases in the middle. This CDR3 region has 13 residues.

There are a few counts of this clone. This chain connects TRBV9 to TRBJ1-4; D unclear. Trimming cost V 3 bases and J 1 base, with 7 bases left between them. The length of the CDR3 is 14 residues. Germline lookup yields CDR1 SGDLS and CDR2 YYNGEE. CDR3 sequence (DNA): TGTGCCAGCAGCGGCGAGGAAACTAATGAAAAACTGTTTTTT. Translating it yields CASSGEETNEKLFF.

The chain has TRBV6-5 and TRBJ1-4, with a weak D call TRBD1 (5 bases). Germline V CDR1 and CDR2: MNHEY, SVGAGI. The CDR3 runs to 14 residues. V lost 6 bases, J lost 10 bases, and 18 bases lay in between. The CDR3 protein is CASRAQVPVGKLFF. The CDR3 DNA sequence: TGTGCCAGCAGGGCACAGGTACCGGTAGGAAAACTGTTTTTT.

J is TRBJ2-7 and V is TRBV28; 14 bases are shared with TRBD2. V was pared by 1 base and J by 6 bases, with 2 bases of the junction left unmatched. The CDR3 is 15 amino acids. Germline lookup yields CDR1 MDHEN and CDR2 SYDVKM. CDR3 residues: CASSLSGLAGGEQYF. CDR3 DNA: TGTGCCAGCAGTTTATCCGGACTAGCGGGAGGCGAGCAGTACTTC.

The CDR3 here is CAIRTGNSPLHF. The CDR3 DNA sequence: TGTGCCATCCGGACGGGAAATTCACCCCTCCACTTT. V usage is TRBV10-3 and J usage is TRBJ1-6; D uncertain. Germline V CDR1 and CDR2: ENHRY, SYGVKD. This CDR3 has 12 amino acids. Trimming cost V 8 bases and J 7 bases, with 9 bases left between them.

The sample holds a few counts of this clone. The sample contains more than one DNA sequence encoding this CDR3. V and J are TRBV5-1 and TRBJ2-5, with 9 bases lining up with TRBD2. CDR1 SGHRS and CDR2 YFSETQ come from the germline V gene. V was clipped by 0 bases and J by 1 base; unmatched bases: 1. CDR3 length: 15 amino acids. The CDR3 reads CASSLVTSGQETQYF. The DNA of the CDR3 is TGCGCCAGCAGCTTGGTGACTAGCGGCCAAGAGACCCAGTACTTC.

The J gene is TRBJ1-1, the V gene TRBV19; TRBD1 aligns across 8 bases. With V trimmed by 4 bases and J by 4 bases, 8 bases remained unmatched. CDR1 is LNHDA, CDR2 SQIVND, per germline (reference sequence). The CDR3 is made up of 15 amino acids. The CDR3 DNA reads TGTGCCAGTAGTAAAGATCCCGACAGGGGCACTGAAGCTTTCTTT. Translated, it gives CASSKDPDRGTEAFF.

The rearrangement links TRBV19 to TRBJ1-4; the D gene is possibly TRBD1 (6 bases). From germline, CDR1 is LNHDA and CDR2 SQIVND (reference sequence). The length of the CDR3 is 17 residues. Trimming pared 4 bases from V and 7 bases from J, leaving 22 bases between. The CDR3 is CASSKQSSGGRGEKLFF. DNA of the CDR3: TGTGCCAGTAGTAAACAATCTAGCGGGGGCAGAGGTGAAAAACTGTTTTTT.

This clone was counted a few times. The chain has TRBV5-4 and TRBJ1-4; the D gene is possibly TRBD1 (5 bases). From germline, CDR1 is SGHNT and CDR2 YYREEE (reference sequence). The CDR3 runs 13 residues. Deletions cut 1 base from V and 7 bases from J, with 8 bases between. The CDR3 sequence: CASSLSGSEKLFF. Here the CDR3 DNA reads TGTGCCAGCAGCTTGTCAGGGTCTGAAAAACTGTTTTTT.